The present TCR beta chain was sequenced within a study of blood T cell repertoires in COVID-19. Study-level information: COVID-19 samples from acute and convalescent phases originated in the United States, Italy and Spain. Sample material is recorded as cDNA or gDNA derived from T cells, B-cell-depleted T cells, or PBMCs.

As handled by the study authors: Reference gene primers were amplified, and this amplification served to estimate nucleated cell counts. The repertoire was sequenced with immunoSEQ multiplex PCR; TCRdb's copy has only in-frame clones and lacks some. V, J and clone size derive from that table, while D and trimming were established from the DNA sequence. The table includes some 98,000 clones, about four fifths detected once. CDR3 length: 14 residues. CDR1 SEHNR and CDR2 FQNEAQ come from the germline V gene (reference sequence). Trimming took off 10 bases at V and 0 bases at J, with 13 bases between the two ends.

Specimen: peripheral blood. J is TRBJ1-5 and V is TRBV7-9; a weak D match, TRBD1 (6 bases). The receptor was derived from a human donor in a cohort sampled during active COVID-19. The CDR3 coding sequence is TGTGCCACCCAGGACAGCCATAGCAATCAGCCCCAGCATTTT. Translation: CATQDSHSNQPQHF.